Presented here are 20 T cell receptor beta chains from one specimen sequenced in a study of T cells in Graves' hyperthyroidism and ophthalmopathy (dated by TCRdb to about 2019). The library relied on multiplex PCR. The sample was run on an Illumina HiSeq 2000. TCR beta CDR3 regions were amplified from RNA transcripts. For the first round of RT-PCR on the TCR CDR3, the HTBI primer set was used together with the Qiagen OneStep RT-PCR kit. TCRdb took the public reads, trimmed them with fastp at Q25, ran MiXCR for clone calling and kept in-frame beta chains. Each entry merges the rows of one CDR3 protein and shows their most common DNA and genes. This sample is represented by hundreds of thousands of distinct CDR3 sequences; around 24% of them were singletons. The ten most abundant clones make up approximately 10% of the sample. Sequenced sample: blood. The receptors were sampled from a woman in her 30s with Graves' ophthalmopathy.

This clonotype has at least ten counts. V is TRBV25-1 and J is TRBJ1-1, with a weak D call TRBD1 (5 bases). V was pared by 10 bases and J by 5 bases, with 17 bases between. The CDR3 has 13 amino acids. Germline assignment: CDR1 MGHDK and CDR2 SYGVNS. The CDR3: CATGGGTDTEAFF. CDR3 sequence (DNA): TGTGCCACGGGGGGTGGAACAGATACTGAAGCTTTCTTT.

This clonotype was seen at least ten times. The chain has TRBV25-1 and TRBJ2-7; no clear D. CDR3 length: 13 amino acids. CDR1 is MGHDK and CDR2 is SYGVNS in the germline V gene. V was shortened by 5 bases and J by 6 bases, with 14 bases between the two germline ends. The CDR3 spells CASSSRIGSEQYF. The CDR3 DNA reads TGTGCCAGCAGTAGTCGGATTGGCTCCGAGCAGTACTTC.

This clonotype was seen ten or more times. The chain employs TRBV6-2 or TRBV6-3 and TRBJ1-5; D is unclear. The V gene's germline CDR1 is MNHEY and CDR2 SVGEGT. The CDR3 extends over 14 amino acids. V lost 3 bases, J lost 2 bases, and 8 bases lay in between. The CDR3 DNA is TGTGCCAGCAGTTATCATTATGGCAATCAGCCCCAGCATTTT. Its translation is CASSYHYGNQPQHF.

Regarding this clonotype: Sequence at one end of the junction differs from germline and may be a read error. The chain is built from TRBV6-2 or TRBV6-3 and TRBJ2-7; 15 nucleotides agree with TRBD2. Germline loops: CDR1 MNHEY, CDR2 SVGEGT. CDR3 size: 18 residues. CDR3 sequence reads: CASSSWTSGRARDYEKYF. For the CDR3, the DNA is TGTGCCAGCAGTTCCTGGACTAGCGGGAGGGCAAGGGATTACGAGAAGTACTTC.

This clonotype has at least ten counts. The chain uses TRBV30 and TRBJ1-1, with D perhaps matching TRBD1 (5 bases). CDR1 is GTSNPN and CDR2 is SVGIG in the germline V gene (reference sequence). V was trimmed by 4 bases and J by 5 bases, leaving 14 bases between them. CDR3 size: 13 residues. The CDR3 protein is CAWNKGVGTEAFF. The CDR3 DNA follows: TGTGCCTGGAACAAAGGGGTAGGGACTGAAGCTTTCTTT. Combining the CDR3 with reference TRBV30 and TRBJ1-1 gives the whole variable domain SQTIHQWPATLVQPVGSPLSLECTVEGTSNPNLYWYRQAAGRGLQLLFYSVGIGQISSEVPQNLSASRPQDRQFILSSKKLLLSDSGFYLCAWNKGVGTEAFFGQGTRLTVV.

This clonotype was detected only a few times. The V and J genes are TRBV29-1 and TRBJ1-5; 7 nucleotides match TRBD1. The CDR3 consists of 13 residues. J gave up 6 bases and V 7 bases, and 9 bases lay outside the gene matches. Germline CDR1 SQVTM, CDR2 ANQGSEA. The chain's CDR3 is CSALSAGGQPQHF. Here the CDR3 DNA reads TGCAGCGCCCTTTCGGCAGGGGGTCAGCCCCAGCATTTT.

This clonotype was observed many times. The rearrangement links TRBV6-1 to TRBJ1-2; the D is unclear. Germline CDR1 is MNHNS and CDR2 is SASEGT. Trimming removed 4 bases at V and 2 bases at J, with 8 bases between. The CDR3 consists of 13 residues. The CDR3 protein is CASSVAENYGYTF. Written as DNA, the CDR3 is TGTGCCAGCAGTGTCGCAGAGAACTATGGCTACACCTTC.

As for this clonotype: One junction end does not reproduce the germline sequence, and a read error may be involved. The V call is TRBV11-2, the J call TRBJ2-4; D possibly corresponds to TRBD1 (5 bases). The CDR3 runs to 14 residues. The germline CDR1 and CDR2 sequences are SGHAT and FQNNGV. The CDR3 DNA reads TGTGCCAGCAGCTTAGATCCGACAGCAAACATTAAGTACTTC. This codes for CASSLDPTANIKYF.

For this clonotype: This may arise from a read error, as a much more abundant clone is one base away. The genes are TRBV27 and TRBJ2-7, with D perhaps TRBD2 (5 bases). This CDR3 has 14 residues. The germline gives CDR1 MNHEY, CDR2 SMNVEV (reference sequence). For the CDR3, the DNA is TGTGCCATCAGTTTATTTCCGGGGTCCTACGAGCAGTACTTC. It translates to CAISLFPGSYEQYF.

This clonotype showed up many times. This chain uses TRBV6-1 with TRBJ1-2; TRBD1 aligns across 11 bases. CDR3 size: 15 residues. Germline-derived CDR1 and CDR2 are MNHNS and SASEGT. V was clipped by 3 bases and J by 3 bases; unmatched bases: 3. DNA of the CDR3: TGTGCCAGCAGTGACTGGGACAGGGGGGACTATGGCTACACCTTC. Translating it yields CASSDWDRGDYGYTF.

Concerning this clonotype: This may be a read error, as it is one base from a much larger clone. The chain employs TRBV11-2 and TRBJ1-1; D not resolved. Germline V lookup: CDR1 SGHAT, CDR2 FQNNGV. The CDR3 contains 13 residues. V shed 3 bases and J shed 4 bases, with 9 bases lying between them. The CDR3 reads CASSFWEATEAFF. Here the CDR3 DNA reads TGTGCCAGCAGCTTTTGGGAGGCCACTGAAGCTTTCTTT.

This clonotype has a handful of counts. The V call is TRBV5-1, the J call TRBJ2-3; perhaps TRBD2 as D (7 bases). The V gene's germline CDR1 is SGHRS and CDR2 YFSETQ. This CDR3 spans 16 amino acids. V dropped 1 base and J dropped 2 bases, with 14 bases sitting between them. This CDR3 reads CASSLFGGGYTDTQYF. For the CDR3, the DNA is TGCGCCAGCAGCTTGTTCGGCGGGGGCTACACAGATACGCAGTATTTT.

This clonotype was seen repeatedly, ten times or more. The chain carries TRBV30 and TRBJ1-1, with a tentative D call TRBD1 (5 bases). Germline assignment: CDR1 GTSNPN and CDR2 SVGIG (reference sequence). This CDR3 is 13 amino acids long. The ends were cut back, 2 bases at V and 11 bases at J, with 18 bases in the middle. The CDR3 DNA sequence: TGTGCCTGGAGTTACTTGGGACCGTTGGTCGCTTTCTTT. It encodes CAWSYLGPLVAFF.

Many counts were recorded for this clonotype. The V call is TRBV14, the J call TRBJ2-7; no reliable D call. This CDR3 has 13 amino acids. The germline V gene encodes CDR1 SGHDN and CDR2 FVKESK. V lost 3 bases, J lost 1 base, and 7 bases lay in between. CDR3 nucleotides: TGTGCCAGCAGCCAGCGCGGTTCCTACGAGCAGTACTTC. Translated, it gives CASSQRGSYEQYF.

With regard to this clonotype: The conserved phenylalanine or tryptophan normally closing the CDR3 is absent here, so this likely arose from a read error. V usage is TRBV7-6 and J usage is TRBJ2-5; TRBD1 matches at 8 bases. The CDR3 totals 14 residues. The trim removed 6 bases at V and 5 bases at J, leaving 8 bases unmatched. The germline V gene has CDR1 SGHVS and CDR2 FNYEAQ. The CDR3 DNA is TGTGCCAGCAGGCGCCGGACAGGGTTTGAGACCCAGTACATC. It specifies CASRRRTGFETQYI.

CDR3 sequence (DNA): TGTGCCAGCAGTTACCCTGGTCTATCCGGCTACACCTTC. This translates into CASSYPGLSGYTF. The V call is TRBV6-5, the J call TRBJ1-2; the D is unclear. Germline values: CDR1 MNHEY, CDR2 SVGAGI. Trimming shortened V by 2 bases and J by 8 bases, and 12 bases separated the two germline ends. The CDR3 length is 13 residues.

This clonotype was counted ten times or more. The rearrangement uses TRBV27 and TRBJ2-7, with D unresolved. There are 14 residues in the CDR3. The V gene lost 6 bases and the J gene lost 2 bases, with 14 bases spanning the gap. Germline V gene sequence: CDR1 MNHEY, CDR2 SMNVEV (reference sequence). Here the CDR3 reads CASSPPGRPYEQYF. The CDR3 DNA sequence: TGTGCCAGCAGCCCCCCCGGACGGCCCTACGAGCAGTACTTC.

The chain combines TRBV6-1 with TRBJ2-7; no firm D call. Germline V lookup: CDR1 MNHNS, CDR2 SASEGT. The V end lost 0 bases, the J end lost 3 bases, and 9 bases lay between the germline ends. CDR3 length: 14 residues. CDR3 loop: CASSEALVNYEQYF. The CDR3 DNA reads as TGTGCCAGCAGTGAAGCCTTGGTGAACTACGAGCAGTACTTC.

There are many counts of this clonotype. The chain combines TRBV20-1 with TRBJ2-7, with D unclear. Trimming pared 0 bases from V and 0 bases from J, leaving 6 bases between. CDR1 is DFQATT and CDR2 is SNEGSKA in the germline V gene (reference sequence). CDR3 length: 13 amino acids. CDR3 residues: CSAREGFSYEQYF. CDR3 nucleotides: TGCAGTGCTAGAGAAGGTTTCTCCTACGAGCAGTACTTC.

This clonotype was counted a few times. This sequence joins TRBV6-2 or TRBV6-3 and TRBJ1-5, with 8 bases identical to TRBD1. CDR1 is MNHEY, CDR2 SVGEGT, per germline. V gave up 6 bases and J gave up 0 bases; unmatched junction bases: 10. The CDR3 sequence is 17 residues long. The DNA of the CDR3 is TGTGCCAGCAGCCCATTGACAGGGGCTTATAGCAATCAGCCCCAGCATTTT. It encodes CASSPLTGAYSNQPQHF.